The entry below gives a single T cell receptor (beta chain) sequence along with its context. These data belong to a study of blood T cell repertoires in COVID-19. In the study overall: COVID-19 samples from acute and convalescent phases originated in the United States, Italy and Spain. The analysed material was cDNA or gDNA that came from T cells, B-cell-depleted T cells, or PBMCs.

The repertoire was sequenced with immunoSEQ multiplex PCR; TCRdb's copy has only in-frame clones and lacks some. The sample lists approximately 40,000 clones; about 88% were seen once. The CDR3 runs 13 residues. Trimming at V came to 6 bases and at J to 6 bases, leaving 5 bases not matched to a gene. CDR1 and CDR2 (germline): MDHEN, SYDVKM. Sequencing was carried out using peripheral blood. The gene calls are TRBV28 and TRBJ1-2, with 9 bases identical to TRBD1. The TCR sequence derives from a human donor in a cohort sampled during active COVID-19. The CDR3 loop reads CASRGDRVNGYTF. The CDR3 nucleotides read TGTGCCAGCAGGGGGGACAGGGTTAATGGCTACACCTTC.